This T cell receptor (beta chain) was sequenced in a study of T cells in Graves' hyperthyroidism and ophthalmopathy. Study summary: Upon initial diagnosis and before any treatment, peripheral blood was collected.

In its sample, this clonotype was seen a few times. Amplification of TCR beta CDR3 regions used RNA as the template. The TCR CDR3 was amplified in a first-round RT-PCR using the HTBI primer set. TCRdb redid the calling of the multiplex PCR reads with MiXCR, one entry per CDR3 protein. Among a few hundred thousand distinct CDR3 sequences listed, 22% were seen once. V lost 2 bases, J lost 8 bases, and 13 bases lay in between. There are 13 residues in the CDR3. The germline gives CDR1 SGHNT, CDR2 YYREEE (reference sequence). The sample consisted of blood. V gene TRBV5-4 combines with J gene TRBJ1-2; possibly TRBD1 for D (5 bases). The receptor's source is a woman in her 70s with Graves' ophthalmopathy. The chain's CDR3 is CASSLERGKGYTF. CDR3 sequence (DNA): TGTGCCAGCAGCTTAGAAAGGGGAAAGGGCTACACCTTC.